One and the same sample provided the 5 T cell receptor beta chains below, sequenced in a study of cytomegalovirus exposure and HLA in healthy donors. The PCR contained 60 Vbeta and 13 Jbeta primers. The protocol was immunoSEQ multiplex PCR, while the TCRdb copy is restricted to in-frame clones and leaves out a portion. The repertoire has 91,000 or so clones, less than 85% of them found once; the top ten carry approximately 5%. Material: PBMCs. These receptors originate from a man aged 30-40 years in good health and CMV-seropositive.

The chain links TRBV2 to TRBJ1-1; TRBD1 matches at 9 bases. Germline V lookup: CDR1 SNHLY, CDR2 FYNNEI. V lost 11 bases to trimming and J lost 1 base; unmatched junction nucleotides: 14. CDR3 length: 16 amino acids. The CDR3 loop is CARQGVTGGANTEAFF. In nucleotides, the CDR3 is TGTGCCCGCCAAGGAGTGACAGGGGGAGCGAACACTGAAGCTTTCTTT.

This clone was detected a few times. The V call is TRBV19, the J call TRBJ2-3; tentatively, D is TRBD2 (7 bases). V was pared by 10 bases and J by 1 base, with 12 bases between. The CDR3 consists of 13 residues. Germline values: CDR1 LNHDA, CDR2 SQIVND (reference sequence). CDR3 in DNA: TGTGCCACAAAAGGGGGGGGCACAGATACGCAGTATTTT. Protein sequence: CATKGGGTDTQYF.

V usage is TRBV7-8 and J usage is TRBJ1-3, with TRBD1 identical over 7 bases. Germline assignment: CDR1 SGHVS and CDR2 FQNEAQ. The CDR3 totals 12 residues. The CDR3 region has the DNA TGTCCACAGGGGAGGAATGGAAACACCATATATTTT. Residues: CPQGRNGNTIYF.

The V call is TRBV28, the J call TRBJ2-7, with TRBD2 as a possible D gene (6 bases). This CDR3 region has 15 residues. V gave up 3 bases and J gave up 2 bases, with 14 bases separating them. Germline CDR1 is MDHEN and CDR2 is SYDVKM. The CDR3 region has the DNA TGTGCCAGCAGTTTCTCCGGGACTCGGCCCTACGAGCAGTACTTC. It encodes CASSFSGTRPYEQYF.

The V and J genes are TRBV7-9 and TRBJ1-1, with D possibly being TRBD1 (6 bases). The CDR3 covers 14 residues. V lost 3 bases and J 2 bases, leaving 10 bases between the germline ends. Germline CDR1 is SEHNR and CDR2 is FQNEAQ (reference sequence). CDR3 nucleotide sequence: TGTGCCAGCAGCTTCTTGGACAGCAACACTGAAGCTTTCTTT. As protein: CASSFLDSNTEAFF. Supplemented by reference TRBV7-9 and TRBJ1-1, the full variable domain reads DTGVSQNPRHKITKRGQNVTFRCDPISEHNRLYWYRQTLGQGPEFLTYFQNEAQLEKSRLLSDRFSAERPKGSFSTLEIQRTEQGDSAMYLCASSFLDSNTEAFFGQGTRLTVV.